This TCR beta chain was profiled in a study of cytomegalovirus exposure and HLA in healthy donors. Study context: HLA-typed donors contributed around 82 million unique TCRs, which were held in an early data release.

A note on this clone: Its antigen is still unknown.

PCR involved 60 Vbeta and 13 Jbeta primers. Here immunoSEQ multiplex PCR was the method, and the copy in TCRdb shows in-frame clones only, minus some. The sample records around 94,000 clones, roughly 60% being singletons. Study observations and caveats: Trimming of TCR beta V- and J-genes showed a link, identified in a later analysis, to a missense DCLRE1C variant. The study designated roughly 150 TCR beta chains cytomegalovirus-associated. Common viral pathogens were later found to be apparently linked to several of the most significant clusters.

Germline V gene data show CDR1 as KGHSH and CDR2 as LQKENI. Trimming removed 5 bases from V and 4 bases from J; junction bases left unmatched: 6. CDR3 length: 15 residues. This clonotype originated in a human donor in good health. Sequencing input: PBMCs. The V gene is TRBV18, the J gene TRBJ2-1, with TRBD1 matching over 9 bases. CDR3 in DNA: TGTGCCAGCTCATATCCGGGACAGGGATACAATGAGCAGTTCTTC. Its protein is CASSYPGQGYNEQFF.